The next 5 T cell receptor beta chains were all read from a single sample in a study of blood T cell repertoires in COVID-19. Libraries were prepared by immunoSEQ multiplex PCR; TCRdb keeps only in-frame clonotypes and omits some of them. The data show 200,000 to 300,000 clones, about 87% seen once. The sample was peripheral blood. Receptors were obtained from a woman in her 40s who had recovered from COVID-19.

V usage is TRBV9 and J usage is TRBJ2-5, with a possible D match to TRBD2 (5 bases). Germline V gene lookup returns CDR1 SGDLS and CDR2 YYNGEE. With 4 bases removed from V and 4 bases from J, the gap between germline ends came to 20 bases. This CDR3 is built from 16 residues. The CDR3 sequence is CASSPGARGGPETQYF. CDR3 bases: TGTGCCAGCAGCCCGGGCGCTAGAGGAGGCCCAGAGACCCAGTACTTC.

This sequence joins TRBV30 and TRBJ2-7; D is unclear. The CDR3 has 13 residues. V lost 3 bases and J 2 bases, leaving 11 bases between the germline ends. Germline lookup yields CDR1 GTSNPN and CDR2 SVGIG (reference sequence). CDR3 DNA: TGTGCCTGGAGCGTCGACATAACCTACGAGCAGTACTTC. It translates to CAWSVDITYEQYF.

The chain joins TRBV9 to TRBJ1-1, with D perhaps TRBD1 (5 bases). Trimming stripped 2 bases from V and 2 bases from J, with 16 bases between. CDR3 length equals 16 residues. Germline V gene lookup returns CDR1 SGDLS and CDR2 YYNGEE. CDR3 sequence (DNA): TGTGCCAGCAGCGTCTCCTCCAGACAGACCAACACTGAAGCTTTCTTT. Translated, it gives CASSVSSRQTNTEAFF.

The CDR3 loop is CASSLGQGRAYGYTF. In DNA, the CDR3 is TGTGCCAGCAGCCTAGGACAGGGGAGGGCCTATGGCTACACCTTC. The gene calls are TRBV5-4 and TRBJ1-2, with 9 bases fitting TRBD1. Germline assignment: CDR1 SGHNT and CDR2 YYREEE (reference sequence). Trimming at V came to 4 bases and at J to 4 bases, leaving 8 bases not matched to a gene. This CDR3 spans 15 amino acids.

The CDR3 reads CASSQEAGDNSPLHF. DNA of the CDR3: TGTGCCAGCAGCCAAGAGGCCGGGGATAATTCACCCCTCCACTTT. J is TRBJ1-6 and V is TRBV3-1 (or the pseudogene TRBV3-2); unclear D gene. The V gene lost 0 bases and the J gene lost 5 bases, with 8 bases spanning the gap. In germline, CDR1 is LGHDT, CDR2 YNNKEL (reference sequence). The CDR3 is 15 amino acids.